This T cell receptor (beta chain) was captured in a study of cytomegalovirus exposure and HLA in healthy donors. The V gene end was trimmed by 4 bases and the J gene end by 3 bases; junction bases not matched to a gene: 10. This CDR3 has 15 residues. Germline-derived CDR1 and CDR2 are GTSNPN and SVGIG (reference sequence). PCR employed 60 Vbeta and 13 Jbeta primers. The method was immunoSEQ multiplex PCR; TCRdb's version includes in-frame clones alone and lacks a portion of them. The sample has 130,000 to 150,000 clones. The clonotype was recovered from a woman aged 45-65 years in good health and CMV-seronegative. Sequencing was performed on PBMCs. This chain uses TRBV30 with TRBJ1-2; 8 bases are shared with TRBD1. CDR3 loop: CAWKGGQEIYYGYTF. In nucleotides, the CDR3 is TGTGCCTGGAAAGGGGGACAGGAGATTTACTATGGCTACACCTTC.